This TCR beta chain comes out of a study of T-cell memory formation after mild COVID-19 (dated by TCRdb to the early 2020s). About the full investigation: TCR sequence clusters from the two donors were largely donor specific. In a couple of donors, T-cell clones that expanded and contracted after mild COVID-19 were tracked by sequencing TCRalpha and TCRbeta repertoires over time. The cohort comprised two young, previously healthy adult volunteers, one female and one male. On the study overall, not on this receptor specifically: Contracting CD4+ clones turned up mainly in the CM and EM memory subsets, whereas EMRA was where CD8+ clones were enriched. SARS-CoV-2 specificity of the second-wave clones peaking on day 37 was not confirmed. Clones contracting from day 15 to 85 had balanced CD4/CD8 phenotypes, while a second wave expanding from day 15 to 37 was biased towards CD4+. Some responding clones were detected in pre-infection memory, suggesting pre-existing cross-reactive memory T cells joined the SARS-CoV-2 response. The study covered only a couple of mild cases, and larger cohorts including severe cases with pre-infection samples were considered necessary.

Ficoll-Paque density gradient centrifugation was used to isolate PBMCs. With regard to this clonotype: This clone's antigen is unknown. No base quality information exists; no much larger clone differs at one position.

The sequencer was an Illumina NovaSeq 6000. Using 5'RACE with constant-segment primers, TCRalpha and TCRbeta cDNA libraries were constructed, with sample barcodes and unique molecular identifiers added in the process. RNA was extracted from every sample with Trizol reagent. Amplification of the libraries took two PCR steps, and the second step added a second sample barcode plus Illumina TruSeq adapters. Sequencing of the libraries was done on an Illumina NovaSeq, producing 2 x 150 bp paired-end reads. The paper's processing steps were these. With migec v1.2.7, reads were demultiplexed and then collapsed into UMI-guided consensus sequences. Using mixcr v2.1.11, the UMI consensuses were aligned to TRA and TRB V and J templates and assembled into clonotypes. Clonotypes were classified as expanded or contracted when called significant by both edgeR and NoisET, with noise models trained on biological replicates. For edgeR calls, the thresholds were a false discovery rate-adjusted p below 0.01 and a log2 fold-change of 1. As an exploratory analysis of dynamics, max-normalized trajectories of the 1000 most abundant clonotypes were examined by PCA with hierarchical clustering. Separately sequenced CD4+ and CD8+ repertoires were used to assign a CD4 or CD8 phenotype to each responding clone. Starting from the raw public reads, TCRdb applied fastp trimming at Q25, assembled clones with MiXCR and retained in-frame beta chains. Each entry merges the rows of one CDR3 protein and shows their most common DNA and genes. The V and J calls and clone size come from TCRdb's table, not from the authors' own analysis. The table for this sample lists hundreds of thousands of distinct CDR3 sequences; more than 20% of them were counted only once. The ten biggest clones cover roughly a fifth of the sample.

The receptor's source is a man in his late teens or twenties who had mild COVID-19 (a few samples of this study predate the infection). The sample titles of this study are shuffled in the database, so cell type and time point are left out; the donor was told from shared clones. The sample consisted of PBMCs or a T cell subset sorted from them (not recorded which).

The CDR3 sequence is CASSLIGRENYGYTF. The nucleotides read TGTGCCAGCAGCTTAATCGGCAGAGAAAACTATGGCTACACCTTC. This sequence uses TRBV7-8 and TRBJ1-2; the D gene assignment is ambiguous. A distance of 12 bases separates the germline ends of V and J, which lose 2 bases and 2 bases respectively. The CDR3 measures 15 amino acids from cysteine to phenylalanine. Of the read, only the CDR3 DNA is kept; its 45 bases are in frame from base 1. Via the germline V gene, CDR1 is SGHVS and CDR2 FQNEAQ.